Below are 12 T cell receptor beta chains sequenced from a single sample in a study of shared clonotypes between healthy human individuals. Assay used: immunoSEQ multiplex PCR; TCRdb lists only in-frame clones, some missing. Among more than 2,000,000 clones listed, 90% to 95% were seen once. Sequencing was performed on naive CD4+ T cells sorted from blood. Subset: CD45RA+ positively selected. The receptors come from a man between 18 and 29 years old in good health.

Note on this clone: This same CDR3 is encoded by further DNA sequences in the sample. V and J are TRBV28 and TRBJ1-1; D unresolved. Germline CDR1 is MDHEN and CDR2 is SYDVKM. The CDR3 consists of 14 residues. Trimming took 6 bases from V and 0 from J, leaving 11 bases between them. The CDR3 DNA is TGTGCCAGCAGCCCCGGTAGAATGAACACTGAAGCTTTCTTT. Residues: CASSPGRMNTEAFF. The full variable domain, in which reference TRBV28 and TRBJ1-1 provide the parts outside the CDR3, is DVKVTQSSRYLVKRTGEKVFLECVQDMDHENMFWYRQDPGLGLRLIYFSYDVKMKEKGDIPEGYSVSREKKERFSLILESASTNQTSMYLCASSPGRMNTEAFFGQGTRLTVV.

This clone was detected once. V is TRBV11-2 and J is TRBJ2-7; TRBD1 is a possible D gene (6 bases). Germline CDR1 reads SGHAT; CDR2 reads FQNNGV. This CDR3 contains 14 residues. V was trimmed by 2 bases and J by 5 bases, leaving 13 bases between them. The chain's CDR3 is CASSLNQGPDEQYF. DNA of the CDR3: TGTGCCAGCAGCTTAAACCAGGGGCCTGACGAGCAGTACTTC.

CDR3 coding DNA: TGCAGCGGGACAAAACAGACTAGCGGGAGCTCCTACAATGAGCAGTTCTTC. This sequence encodes CSGTKQTSGSSYNEQFF. The gene calls are TRBV29-1 and TRBJ2-1; 12 nucleotides agree with TRBD2. This CDR3 has 17 residues. CDR1 and CDR2 (germline): SQVTM, ANQGSEA. Trimming took 7 bases from V and 0 from J; bases not matched to a gene: 10.

The chain uses TRBV10-3 and TRBJ2-7; D perhaps matches TRBD1 (6 bases). The V and J ends lost 11 bases and 3 bases respectively, with 11 bases between them. CDR1 and CDR2 (germline): ENHRY, SYGVKD. The CDR3 spans 11 residues. The CDR3 region has the DNA TGTGCCTCGAGGACAGACTACGAGCAGTACTTC. Translated: CASRTDYEQYF.

The V and J genes are TRBV6-1 and TRBJ1-5, with D unresolved. Trimming left V 5 bases short and J 2 bases short, with 7 bases between. The CDR3 totals 13 residues. Germline V gene lookup returns CDR1 MNHNS and CDR2 SASEGT. Here the CDR3 reads CASSWQGNQPQHF. The CDR3 DNA sequence: TGTGCCAGCAGTTGGCAGGGCAATCAGCCCCAGCATTTT.

The chain is built from TRBV5-6 and TRBJ1-4; D is possibly TRBD1 (6 bases). This CDR3 comprises 14 residues. V was cut by 4 bases and J by 8 bases, with 15 bases left in between. Germline-derived CDR1 and CDR2 are SGHDT and YYEEEE. CDR3 in DNA: TGTGCCAGCAGCGGTACAGGGACTGGCGAAAAACTGTTTTTT. Its translation: CASSGTGTGEKLFF.

V and J are TRBV5-4 and TRBJ2-2; D unresolved. Germline values: CDR1 SGHNT, CDR2 YYREEE (reference sequence). The CDR3 is made up of 13 amino acids. V lost 7 bases and J lost 2, with 9 bases in between. The chain's CDR3 is CASGKDNTGELFF. DNA of the CDR3: TGTGCCAGCGGGAAGGACAACACCGGGGAGCTGTTTTTT.

A remark on this clone: Other nucleotide sequences in the sample specify the same CDR3. V and J are TRBV5-1 and TRBJ1-1, with D uncertain. The CDR3 covers 14 residues. CDR1 and CDR2 from the germline V gene are SGHRS and YFSETQ. V lost 0 bases, J lost 5 bases, and 11 bases lay in between. The CDR3 sequence is CASSLETLGTEAFF. The CDR3 DNA reads TGCGCCAGCAGCTTGGAAACCCTAGGAACTGAAGCTTTCTTT.

The chain joins TRBV12-5 to TRBJ1-1, with a weak D call TRBD1 (6 bases). V was shortened by 0 bases and J by 4 bases, with 15 bases between the two germline ends. Germline CDR1 LGHNT, CDR2 FRNRAP. There are 16 residues in the CDR3. The CDR3: CASGLVLDRRGTEAFF. As DNA, the CDR3 is TGTGCTAGTGGTTTGGTACTAGACAGGCGTGGCACTGAAGCTTTCTTT.

The chain uses TRBV7-8 and TRBJ2-7; TRBD2 aligns across 8 bases. CDR1 SGHVS and CDR2 FQNEAQ come from the germline V gene. The CDR3 length is 16 residues. V gave up 1 base and J gave up 2 bases; unmatched junction bases: 7. The CDR3 region has the DNA TGTGCCAGCAGCTTAGAAGGGAGCGGGAGTACCTACGAGCAGTACTTC. Its translation is CASSLEGSGSTYEQYF.

CDR3 sequence: CASSAAGLTYEQYF. Here the CDR3 DNA reads TGTGCCAGCAGCGCGGCGGGACTAACCTACGAGCAGTACTTC. The chain couples TRBV7-2 to TRBJ2-7, with 7 bases aligning to TRBD2. V lost 5 bases to trimming and J lost 2 bases; unmatched junction nucleotides: 6. This CDR3 contains 14 residues. Germline V gene data show CDR1 as SGHTA and CDR2 as FQGNSA.

V and J are TRBV9 and TRBJ2-2, with TRBD1 as a possible D gene (5 bases). The CDR3 is 17 residues long. Germline lookup yields CDR1 SGDLS and CDR2 YYNGEE. V was trimmed by 0 bases and J by 0 bases, leaving 12 bases between them. The CDR3, as DNA: TGTGCCAGCAGCGTAGCTGAAGGGGCCTCGAACACCGGGGAGCTGTTTTTT. Translating gives CASSVAEGASNTGELFF.